In its sample, the clone carrying this T cell receptor (beta chain) was seen many times. This sample is drawn from a study of early T cells in non-severe SARS-CoV-2 infection. The CDR3 length is 14 residues. Germline assignment: CDR1 MNHNS and CDR2 SASEGT. Trimming pared 4 bases from V and 3 bases from J, leaving 11 bases between. Individual cDNA molecules received unique molecular identifiers during library preparation. MiXCR was run by TCRdb on the 5' RACE reads, yielding one entry per CDR3 protein. The sample lists 75,000 to 90,000 distinct CDR3 sequences, 5.5% to 7.5% occurring once. Sequencing was carried out using whole blood. The rearrangement joins TRBV6-1 to TRBJ2-3; D may be TRBD2 (6 bases). The clonotype originates from an adult who was a healthcare worker with PCR-confirmed SARS-CoV-2 infection or an uninfected control (not recorded which). The CDR3 region has the DNA TGTGCCAGCAGTGTACTGGGGGGTACAGATACGCAGTATTTT. It yields the protein CASSVLGGTDTQYF.